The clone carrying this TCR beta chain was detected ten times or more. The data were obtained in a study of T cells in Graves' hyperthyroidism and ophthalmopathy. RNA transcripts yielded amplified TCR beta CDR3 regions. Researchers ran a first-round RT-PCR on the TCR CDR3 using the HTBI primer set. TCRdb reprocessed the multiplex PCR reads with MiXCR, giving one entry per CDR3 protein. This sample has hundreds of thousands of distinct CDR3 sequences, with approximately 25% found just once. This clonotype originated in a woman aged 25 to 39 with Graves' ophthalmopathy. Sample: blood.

This CDR3 reads CASSSDARGSYEQYF. The CDR3 DNA reads TGTGCCAGCAGTTCTGATGCGAGGGGATCCTACGAGCAGTACTTC. The rearrangement joins TRBV28 to TRBJ2-7; possibly TRBD1 or TRBD2 for D (5 bases each). CDR3 length: 15 amino acids. Germline CDR1 is MDHEN and CDR2 is SYDVKM. V lost 4 bases and J lost 1, with 14 bases in between.